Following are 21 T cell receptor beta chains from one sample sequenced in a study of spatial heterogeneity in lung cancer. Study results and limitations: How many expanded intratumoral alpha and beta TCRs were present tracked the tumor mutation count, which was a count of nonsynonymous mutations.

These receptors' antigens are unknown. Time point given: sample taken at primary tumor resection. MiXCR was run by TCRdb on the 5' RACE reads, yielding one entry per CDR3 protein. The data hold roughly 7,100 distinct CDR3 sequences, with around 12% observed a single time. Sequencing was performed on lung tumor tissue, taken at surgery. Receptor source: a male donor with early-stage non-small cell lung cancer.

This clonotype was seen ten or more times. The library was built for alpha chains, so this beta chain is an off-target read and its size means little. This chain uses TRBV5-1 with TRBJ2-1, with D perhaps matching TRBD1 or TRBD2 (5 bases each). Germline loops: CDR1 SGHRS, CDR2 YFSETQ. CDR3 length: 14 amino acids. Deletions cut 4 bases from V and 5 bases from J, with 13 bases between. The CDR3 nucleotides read TGCGCCAGCAGCCCGGCCGGGACCAACAATGAGCAGTTCTTC. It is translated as CASSPAGTNNEQFF.

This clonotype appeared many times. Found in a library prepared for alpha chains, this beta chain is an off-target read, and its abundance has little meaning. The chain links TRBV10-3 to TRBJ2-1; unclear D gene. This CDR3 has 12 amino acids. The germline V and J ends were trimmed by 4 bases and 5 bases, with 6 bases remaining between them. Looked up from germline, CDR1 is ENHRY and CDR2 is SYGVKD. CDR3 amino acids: CAISGNDNEQFF. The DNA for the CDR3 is TGTGCCATCAGTGGAAACGACAATGAGCAGTTCTTC.

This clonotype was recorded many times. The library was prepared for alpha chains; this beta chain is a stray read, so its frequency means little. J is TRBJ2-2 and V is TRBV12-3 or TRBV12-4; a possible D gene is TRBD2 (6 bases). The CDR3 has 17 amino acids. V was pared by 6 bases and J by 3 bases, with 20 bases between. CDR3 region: CASSPGTFQGYTGELFF. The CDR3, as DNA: TGTGCCAGCAGCCCAGGGACTTTTCAAGGATACACCGGGGAGCTGTTTTTT.

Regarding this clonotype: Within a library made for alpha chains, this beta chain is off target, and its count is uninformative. CDR3 bases: TGTGCCAGCTCAACCGGAGGTGGTTTAAACACTGAAGCTTTCTTT. Encoded protein: CASSTGGGLNTEAFF. The gene calls are TRBV18 and TRBJ1-1; D remains ambiguous. V lost 5 bases to trimming and J lost 2 bases, with 15 bases between them. Germline V gene sequence: CDR1 KGHSH, CDR2 LQKENI. This CDR3 has 15 residues.

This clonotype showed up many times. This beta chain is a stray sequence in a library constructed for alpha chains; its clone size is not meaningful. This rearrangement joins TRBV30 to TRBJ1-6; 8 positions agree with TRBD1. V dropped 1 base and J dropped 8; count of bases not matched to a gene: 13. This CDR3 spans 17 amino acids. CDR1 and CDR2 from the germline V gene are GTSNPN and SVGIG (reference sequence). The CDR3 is CAWSASRQGWGDSPLHF. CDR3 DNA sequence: TGTGCCTGGAGTGCCTCAAGACAGGGGTGGGGTGATTCACCCCTCCACTTT.

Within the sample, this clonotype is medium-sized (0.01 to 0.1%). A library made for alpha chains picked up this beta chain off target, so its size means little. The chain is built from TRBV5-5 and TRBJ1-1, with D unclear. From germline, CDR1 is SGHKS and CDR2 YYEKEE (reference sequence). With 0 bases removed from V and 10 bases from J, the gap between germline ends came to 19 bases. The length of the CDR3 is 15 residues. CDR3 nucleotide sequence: TGTGCCAGCAGCTTGGTAGGGCAGATCCGGGAGGGAGCTTTCTTT. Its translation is CASSLVGQIREGAFF.

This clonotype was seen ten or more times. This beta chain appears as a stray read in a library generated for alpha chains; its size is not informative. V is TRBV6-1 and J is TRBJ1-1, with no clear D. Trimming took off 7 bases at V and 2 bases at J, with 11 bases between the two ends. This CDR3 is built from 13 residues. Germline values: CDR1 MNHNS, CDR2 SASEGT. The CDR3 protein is CASTQGRNTEAFF. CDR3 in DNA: TGTGCCAGCACCCAAGGGCGCAACACTGAAGCTTTCTTT.

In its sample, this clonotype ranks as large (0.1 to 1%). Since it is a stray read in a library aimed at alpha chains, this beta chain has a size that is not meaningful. DNA for the CDR3: TGCGCCAGCAGCCAAGATTGGGGACTCGGGACAGGGGGCGCAGATACGCAGTATTTT. This gives the protein CASSQDWGLGTGGADTQYF. The chain has TRBV4-1 and TRBJ2-3; 12 bases fit TRBD1. CDR1 and CDR2 (germline): MGHRA, YSYEKL. The CDR3 is made up of 19 amino acids. V lost 0 bases and J lost 4; bases outside the gene matches: 11.

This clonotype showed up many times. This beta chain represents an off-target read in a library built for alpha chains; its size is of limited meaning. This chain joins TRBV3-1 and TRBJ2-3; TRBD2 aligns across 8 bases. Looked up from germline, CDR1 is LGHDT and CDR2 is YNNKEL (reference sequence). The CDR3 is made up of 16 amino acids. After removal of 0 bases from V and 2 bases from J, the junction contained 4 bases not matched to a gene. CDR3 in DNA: TGTGCCAGCAGCCAAGAGGTAGCGGGGTACACAGATACGCAGTATTTT. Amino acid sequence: CASSQEVAGYTDTQYF.

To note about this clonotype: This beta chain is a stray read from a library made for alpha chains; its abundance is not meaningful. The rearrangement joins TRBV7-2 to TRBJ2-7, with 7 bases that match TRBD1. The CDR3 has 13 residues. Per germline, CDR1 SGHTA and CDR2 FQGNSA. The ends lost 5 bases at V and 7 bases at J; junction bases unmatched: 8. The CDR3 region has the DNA TGTGCCAGCAGCACCGGACAGGTTGGGGAGCAGTACTTC. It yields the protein CASSTGQVGEQYF.

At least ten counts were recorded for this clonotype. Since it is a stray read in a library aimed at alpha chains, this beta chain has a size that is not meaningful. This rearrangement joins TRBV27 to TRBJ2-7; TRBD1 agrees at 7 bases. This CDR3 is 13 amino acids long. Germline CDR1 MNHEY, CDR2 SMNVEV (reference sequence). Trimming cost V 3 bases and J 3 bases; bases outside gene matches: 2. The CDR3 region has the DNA TGTGCCAGCAGTTTGACAGGGAACTACGAGCAGTACTTC. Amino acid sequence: CASSLTGNYEQYF.

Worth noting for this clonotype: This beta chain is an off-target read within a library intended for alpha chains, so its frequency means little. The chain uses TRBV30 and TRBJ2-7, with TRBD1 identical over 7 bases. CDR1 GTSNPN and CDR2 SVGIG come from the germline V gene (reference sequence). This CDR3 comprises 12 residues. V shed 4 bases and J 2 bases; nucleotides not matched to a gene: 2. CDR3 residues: CAWTDRAYEQYF. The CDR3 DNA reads TGTGCCTGGACCGACAGGGCCTACGAGCAGTACTTC.

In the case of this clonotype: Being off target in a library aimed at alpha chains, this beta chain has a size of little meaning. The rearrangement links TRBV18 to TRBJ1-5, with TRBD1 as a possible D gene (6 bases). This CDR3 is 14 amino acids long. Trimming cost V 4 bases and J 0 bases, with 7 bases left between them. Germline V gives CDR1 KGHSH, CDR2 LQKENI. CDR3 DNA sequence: TGTGCCAGCTCACGACAGGATAGCAATCAGCCCCAGCATTTT. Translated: CASSRQDSNQPQHF.

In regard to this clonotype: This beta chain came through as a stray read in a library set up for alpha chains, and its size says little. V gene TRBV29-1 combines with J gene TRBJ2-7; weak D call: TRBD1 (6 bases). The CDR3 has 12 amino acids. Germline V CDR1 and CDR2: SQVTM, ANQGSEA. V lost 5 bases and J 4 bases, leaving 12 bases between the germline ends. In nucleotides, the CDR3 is TGCAGCGTTTGGGACAATCAATACGAGCAGTACTTC. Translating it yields CSVWDNQYEQYF.

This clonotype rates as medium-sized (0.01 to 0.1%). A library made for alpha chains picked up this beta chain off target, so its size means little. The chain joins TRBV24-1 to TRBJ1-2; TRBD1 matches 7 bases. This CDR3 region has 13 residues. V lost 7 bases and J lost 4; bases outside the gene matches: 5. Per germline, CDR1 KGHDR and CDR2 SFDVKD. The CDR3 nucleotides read TGTGCCACCAGAGACAGGGATGGCTATGGCTACACCTTC. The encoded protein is CATRDRDGYGYTF.

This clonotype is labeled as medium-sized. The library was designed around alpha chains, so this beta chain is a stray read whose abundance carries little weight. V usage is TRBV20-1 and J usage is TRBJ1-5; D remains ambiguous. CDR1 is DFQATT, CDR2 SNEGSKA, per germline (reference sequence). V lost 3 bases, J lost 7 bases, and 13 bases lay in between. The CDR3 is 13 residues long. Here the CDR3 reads CSASQVLGQPQHF. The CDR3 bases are TGCAGTGCTAGTCAAGTCCTGGGGCAGCCCCAGCATTTT.

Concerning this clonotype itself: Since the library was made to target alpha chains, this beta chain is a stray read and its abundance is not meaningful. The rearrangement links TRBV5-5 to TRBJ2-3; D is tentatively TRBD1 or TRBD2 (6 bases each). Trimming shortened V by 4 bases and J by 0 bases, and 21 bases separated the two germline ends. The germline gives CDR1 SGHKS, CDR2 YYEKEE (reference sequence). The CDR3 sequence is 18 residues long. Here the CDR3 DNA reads TGTGCCAGCAGCCTTGGGACATTGGACTACTCTAGCACAGATACGCAGTATTTT. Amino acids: CASSLGTLDYSSTDTQYF.

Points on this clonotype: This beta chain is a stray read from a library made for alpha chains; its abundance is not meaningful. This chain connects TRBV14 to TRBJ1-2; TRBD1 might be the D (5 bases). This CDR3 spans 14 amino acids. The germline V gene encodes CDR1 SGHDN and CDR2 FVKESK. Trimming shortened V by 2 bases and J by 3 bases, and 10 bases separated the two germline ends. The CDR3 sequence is CASSQQGTYYGYTF. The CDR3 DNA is TGTGCCAGCAGCCAACAGGGTACTTACTATGGCTACACCTTC.

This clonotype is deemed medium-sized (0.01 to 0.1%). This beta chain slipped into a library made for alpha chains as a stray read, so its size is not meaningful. In DNA form, the CDR3 reads TGTGCCAGCAGCCAAGATCTCGGGAGGTACGAGCAGTACTTC. Translated, it gives CASSQDLGRYEQYF. The chain combines TRBV14 with TRBJ2-7; 7 bases fit TRBD2. The germline CDR1 and CDR2 sequences are SGHDN and FVKESK. V lost 0 bases and J lost 4; bases outside the gene matches: 3. The CDR3 spans 14 residues.

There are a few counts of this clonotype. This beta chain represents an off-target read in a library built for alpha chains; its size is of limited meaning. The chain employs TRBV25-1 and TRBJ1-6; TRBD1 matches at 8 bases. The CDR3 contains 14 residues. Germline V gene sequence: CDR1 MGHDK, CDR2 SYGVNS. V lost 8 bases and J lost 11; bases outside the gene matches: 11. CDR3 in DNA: TGTGCCAGCGGCGGGACAGGTGAAGAGACACCCCTCCACTTT. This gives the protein CASGGTGEETPLHF.

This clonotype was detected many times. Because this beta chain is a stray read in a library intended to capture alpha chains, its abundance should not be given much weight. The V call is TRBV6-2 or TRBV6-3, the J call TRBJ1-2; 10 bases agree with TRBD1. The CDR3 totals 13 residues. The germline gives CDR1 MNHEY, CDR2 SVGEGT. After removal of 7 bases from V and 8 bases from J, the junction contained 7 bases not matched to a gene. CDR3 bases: TGTGCCAGCAACGACAGGGGGCTTAGCGGCTACACCTTC. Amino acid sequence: CASNDRGLSGYTF.